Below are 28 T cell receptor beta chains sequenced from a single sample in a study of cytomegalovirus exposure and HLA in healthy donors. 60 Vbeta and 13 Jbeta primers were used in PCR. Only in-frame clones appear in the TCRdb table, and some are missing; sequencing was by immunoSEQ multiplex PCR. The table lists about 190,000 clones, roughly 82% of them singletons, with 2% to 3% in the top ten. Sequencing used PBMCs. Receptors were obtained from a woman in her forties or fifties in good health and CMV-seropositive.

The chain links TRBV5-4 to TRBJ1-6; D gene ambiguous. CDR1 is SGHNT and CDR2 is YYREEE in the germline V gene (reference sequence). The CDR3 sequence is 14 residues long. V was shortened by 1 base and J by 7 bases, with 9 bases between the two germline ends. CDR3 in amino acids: CASSLPDTNSPLHF. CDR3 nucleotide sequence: TGTGCCAGCAGCTTGCCCGACACAAATTCACCCCTCCACTTT.

The CDR3 DNA reads as TGTGCCAGCAGTTTATCGTCCGCAGATACGCAGTATTTT. Its protein product is CASSLSSADTQYF. The rearrangement joins TRBV27 to TRBJ2-3, with D hard to call. The V gene lost 0 bases and the J gene lost 4 bases, with 5 bases spanning the gap. The CDR3 length is 13 residues. Looked up from germline, CDR1 is MNHEY and CDR2 is SMNVEV (reference sequence).

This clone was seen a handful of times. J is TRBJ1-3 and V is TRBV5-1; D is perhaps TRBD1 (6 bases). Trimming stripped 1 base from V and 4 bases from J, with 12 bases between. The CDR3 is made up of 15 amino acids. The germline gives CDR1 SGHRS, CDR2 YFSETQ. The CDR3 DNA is TGCGCCAGCAGCTTGACAGGGTTGAACGGAAACACCATATATTTT. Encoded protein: CASSLTGLNGNTIYF.

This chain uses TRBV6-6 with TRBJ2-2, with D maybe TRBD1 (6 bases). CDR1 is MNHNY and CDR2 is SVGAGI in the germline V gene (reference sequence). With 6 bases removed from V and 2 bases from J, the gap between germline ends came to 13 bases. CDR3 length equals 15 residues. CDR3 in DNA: TGTGCCAGCAGGATTACAGGGCCCAACACCGGGGAGCTGTTTTTT. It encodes CASRITGPNTGELFF.

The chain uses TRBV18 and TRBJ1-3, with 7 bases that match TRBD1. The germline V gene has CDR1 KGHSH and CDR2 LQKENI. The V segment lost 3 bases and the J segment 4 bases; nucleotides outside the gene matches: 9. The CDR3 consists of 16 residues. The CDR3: CASSPPGQPAGNTIYF. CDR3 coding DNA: TGTGCCAGCTCACCCCCGGGACAGCCTGCGGGAAACACCATATATTTT.

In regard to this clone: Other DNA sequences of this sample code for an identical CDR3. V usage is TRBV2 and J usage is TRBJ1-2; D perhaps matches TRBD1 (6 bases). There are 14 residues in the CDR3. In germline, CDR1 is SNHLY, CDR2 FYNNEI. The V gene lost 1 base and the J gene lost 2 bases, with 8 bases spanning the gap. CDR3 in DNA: TGTGCCAGCAGTGAAGGCGGACAGAACTATGGCTACACCTTC. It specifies CASSEGGQNYGYTF.

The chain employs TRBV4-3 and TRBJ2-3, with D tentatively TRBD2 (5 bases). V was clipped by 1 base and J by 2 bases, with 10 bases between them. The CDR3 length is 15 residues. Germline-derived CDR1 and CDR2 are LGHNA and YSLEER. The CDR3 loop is CASSQAGFHTDTQYF. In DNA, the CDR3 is TGCGCCAGCAGCCAAGCGGGGTTCCACACAGATACGCAGTATTTT.

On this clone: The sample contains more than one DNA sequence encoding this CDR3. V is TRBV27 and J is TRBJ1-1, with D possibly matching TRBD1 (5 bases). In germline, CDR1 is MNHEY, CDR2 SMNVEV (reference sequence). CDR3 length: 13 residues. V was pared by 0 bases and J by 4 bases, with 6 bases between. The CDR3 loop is CASSLSGGTEAFF. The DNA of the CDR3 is TGTGCCAGCAGTTTATCGGGGGGCACTGAAGCTTTCTTT.

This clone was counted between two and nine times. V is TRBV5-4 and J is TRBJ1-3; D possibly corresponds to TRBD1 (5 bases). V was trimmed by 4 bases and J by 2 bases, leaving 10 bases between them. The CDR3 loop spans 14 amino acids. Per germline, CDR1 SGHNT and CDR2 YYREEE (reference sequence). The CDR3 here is CASSAPGAGNTIYF. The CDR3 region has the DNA TGTGCCAGCAGCGCCCCGGGGGCTGGAAACACCATATATTTT. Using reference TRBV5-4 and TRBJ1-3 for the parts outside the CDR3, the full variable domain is ETGVTQSPTHLIKTRGQQVTLRCSSQSGHNTVSWYQQALGQGPQFIFQYYREEENGRGNFPPRFSGLQFPNYSSELNVNALELDDSALYLCASSAPGAGNTIYFGEGSWLTVV.

The CDR3 loop reads CASSYRGRGNEKLFF. In nucleotides, the CDR3 is TGTGCCAGCAGTTACAGGGGGCGAGGGAATGAAAAACTGTTTTTT. The chain couples TRBV28 to TRBJ1-4; 9 bases map to TRBD1. V shed 4 bases and J 5 bases; nucleotides not matched to a gene: 5. This CDR3 comprises 15 residues. Germline assignment: CDR1 MDHEN and CDR2 SYDVKM. Full variable domain (outside the CDR3, taken from reference TRBV28 and TRBJ1-4): DVKVTQSSRYLVKRTGEKVFLECVQDMDHENMFWYRQDPGLGLRLIYFSYDVKMKEKGDIPEGYSVSREKKERFSLILESASTNQTSMYLCASSYRGRGNEKLFFGSGTQLSVL.

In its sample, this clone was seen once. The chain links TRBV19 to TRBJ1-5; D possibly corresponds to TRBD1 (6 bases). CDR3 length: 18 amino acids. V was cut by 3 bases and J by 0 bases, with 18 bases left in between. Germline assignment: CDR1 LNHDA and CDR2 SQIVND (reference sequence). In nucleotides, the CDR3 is TGTGCCAGTAGTATGCAGGGGCGCCCACAGTATAGCAATCAGCCCCAGCATTTT. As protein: CASSMQGRPQYSNQPQHF.

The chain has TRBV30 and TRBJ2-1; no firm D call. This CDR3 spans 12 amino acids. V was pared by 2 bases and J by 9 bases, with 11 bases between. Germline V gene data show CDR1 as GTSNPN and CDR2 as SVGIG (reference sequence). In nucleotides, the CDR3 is TGTGCCTGGAGTCCTTTAGTTGGTGAGCAGTTCTTC. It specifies CAWSPLVGEQFF.

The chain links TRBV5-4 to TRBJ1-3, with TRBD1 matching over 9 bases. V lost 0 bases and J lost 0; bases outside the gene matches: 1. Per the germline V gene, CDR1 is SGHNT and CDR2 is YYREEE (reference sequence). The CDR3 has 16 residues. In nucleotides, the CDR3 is TGTGCCAGCAGCTTGGGGGGACAGGGCTCTGGAAACACCATATATTTT. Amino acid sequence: CASSLGGQGSGNTIYF.

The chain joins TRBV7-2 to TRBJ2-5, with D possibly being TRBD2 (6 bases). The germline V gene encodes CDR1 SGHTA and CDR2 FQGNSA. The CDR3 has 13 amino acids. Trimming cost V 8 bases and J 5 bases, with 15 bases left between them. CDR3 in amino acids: CASGTRAGETQYF. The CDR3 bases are TGTGCCAGCGGCACTCGGGCGGGGGAGACCCAGTACTTC.

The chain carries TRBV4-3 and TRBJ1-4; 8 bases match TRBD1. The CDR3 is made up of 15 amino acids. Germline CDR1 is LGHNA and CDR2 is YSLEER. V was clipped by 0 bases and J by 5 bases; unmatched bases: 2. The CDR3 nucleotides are TGCGCCAGCAGCCAAGATGGGACAGGAAATGAAAAACTGTTTTTT. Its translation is CASSQDGTGNEKLFF.

CDR3 amino acids: CASSEVRGMDTEAFF. The DNA for the CDR3 is TGTGCCAGCAGCGAAGTCCGTGGCATGGACACTGAAGCTTTCTTT. The genes are TRBV7-9 and TRBJ1-1; D is unclear. V lost 5 bases to trimming and J lost 3 bases, with 16 bases between them. Looked up from germline, CDR1 is SEHNR and CDR2 is FQNEAQ (reference sequence). There are 15 residues in the CDR3.

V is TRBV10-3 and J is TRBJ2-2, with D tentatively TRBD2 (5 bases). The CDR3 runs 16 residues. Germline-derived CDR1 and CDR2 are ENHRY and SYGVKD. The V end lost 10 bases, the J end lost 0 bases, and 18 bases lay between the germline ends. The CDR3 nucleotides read TGTGCCACCTCGGGGAATTTGGGAGCGAACACCGGGGAGCTGTTTTTT. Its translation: CATSGNLGANTGELFF.

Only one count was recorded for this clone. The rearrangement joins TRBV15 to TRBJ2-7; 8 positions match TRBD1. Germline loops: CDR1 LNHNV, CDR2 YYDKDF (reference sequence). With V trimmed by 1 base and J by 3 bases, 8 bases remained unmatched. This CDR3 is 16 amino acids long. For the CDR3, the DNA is TGTGCCACCAGCAGAGGGCAGGGGGCTTTATACTACGAGCAGTACTTC. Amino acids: CATSRGQGALYYEQYF.

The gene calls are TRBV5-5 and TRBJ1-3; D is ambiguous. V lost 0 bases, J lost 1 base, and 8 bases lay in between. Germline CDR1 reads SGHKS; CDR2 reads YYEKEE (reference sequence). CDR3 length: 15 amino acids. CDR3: CASSLAGLSGNTIYF. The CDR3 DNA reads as TGTGCCAGCAGCTTGGCAGGCCTTTCTGGAAACACCATATATTTT.

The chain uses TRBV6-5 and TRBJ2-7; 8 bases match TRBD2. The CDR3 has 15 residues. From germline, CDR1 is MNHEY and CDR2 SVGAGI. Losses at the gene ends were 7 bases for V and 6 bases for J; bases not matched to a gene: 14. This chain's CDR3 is CASTEGSGGAGEQYF. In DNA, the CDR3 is TGTGCCAGCACCGAAGGATCCGGGGGGGCGGGCGAGCAGTACTTC.

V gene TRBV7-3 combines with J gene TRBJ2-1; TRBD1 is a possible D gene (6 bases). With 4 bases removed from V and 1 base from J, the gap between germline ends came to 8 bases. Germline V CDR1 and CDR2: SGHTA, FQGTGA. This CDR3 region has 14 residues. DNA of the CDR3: TGTGCCAGCAGCTCAGGGGTGTCCTACAATGAGCAGTTCTTC. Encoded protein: CASSSGVSYNEQFF.

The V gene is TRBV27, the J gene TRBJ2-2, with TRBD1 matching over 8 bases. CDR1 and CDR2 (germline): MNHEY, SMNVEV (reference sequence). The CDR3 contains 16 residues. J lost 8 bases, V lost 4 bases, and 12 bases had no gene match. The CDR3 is CASSSSPPRGPGELFF. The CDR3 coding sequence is TGTGCCAGCAGTTCCTCCCCCCCCAGGGGGCCTGGGGAGCTGTTTTTT.

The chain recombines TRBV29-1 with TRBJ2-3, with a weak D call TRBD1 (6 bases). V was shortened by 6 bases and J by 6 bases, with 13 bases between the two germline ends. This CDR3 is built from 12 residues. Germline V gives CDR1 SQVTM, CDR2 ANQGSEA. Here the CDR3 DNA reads TGCAGCGTCCTGAGAGGGGGTGATACGCAGTATTTT. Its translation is CSVLRGGDTQYF.

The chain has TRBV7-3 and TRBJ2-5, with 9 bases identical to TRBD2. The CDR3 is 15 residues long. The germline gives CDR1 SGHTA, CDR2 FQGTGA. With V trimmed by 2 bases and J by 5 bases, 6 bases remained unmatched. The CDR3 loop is CASSLGGGGSETQYF. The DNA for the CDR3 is TGTGCCAGCAGCTTAGGCGGGGGGGGTTCGGAGACCCAGTACTTC.

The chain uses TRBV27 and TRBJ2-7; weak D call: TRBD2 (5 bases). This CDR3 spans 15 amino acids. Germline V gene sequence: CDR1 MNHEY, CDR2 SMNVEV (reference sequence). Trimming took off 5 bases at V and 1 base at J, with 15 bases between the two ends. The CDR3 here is CASSPSPGVSYEQYF. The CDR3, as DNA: TGTGCCAGCAGTCCCTCACCCGGGGTGTCCTACGAGCAGTACTTC.

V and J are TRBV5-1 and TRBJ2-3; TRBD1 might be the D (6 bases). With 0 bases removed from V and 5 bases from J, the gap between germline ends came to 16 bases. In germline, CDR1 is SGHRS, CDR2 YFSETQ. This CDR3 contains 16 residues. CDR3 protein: CASSLALAPGVDTQYF. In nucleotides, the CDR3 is TGCGCCAGCAGCTTGGCCCTAGCTCCAGGGGTAGATACGCAGTATTTT.

The DNA for the CDR3 is TGTGCCAGCAGCCCGGTGGGGACCCGGGGGGAGACCCAGTACTTC. Encoded protein: CASSPVGTRGETQYF. The gene calls are TRBV7-3 and TRBJ2-5; a possible D gene is TRBD2 (6 bases). V was shortened by 5 bases and J by 5 bases, with 18 bases between the two germline ends. There are 15 residues in the CDR3. Germline V lookup: CDR1 SGHTA, CDR2 FQGTGA.

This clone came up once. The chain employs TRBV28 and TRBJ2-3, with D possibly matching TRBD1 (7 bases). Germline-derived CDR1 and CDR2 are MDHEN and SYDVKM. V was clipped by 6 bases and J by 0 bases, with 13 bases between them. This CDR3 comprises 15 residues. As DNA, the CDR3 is TGTGCCAGCAGCCCGGCAGGGGGGAGCACAGATACGCAGTATTTT. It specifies CASSPAGGSTDTQYF.